What follows are 21 T cell receptor beta chains derived from one specimen sequenced in a study of early stage breast cancer tumors. Clones were read by immunoSEQ multiplex PCR, and TCRdb kept only the in-frame ones, dropping some. The sample holds some 41,000 clones, around 73% seen once. The specimen sequenced was blood. All receptors derive from a person between 50 and 60 years old with breast cancer.

The table lists this clone with many counts. This rearrangement joins TRBV7-3 to TRBJ2-2; 8 nucleotides line up with TRBD2. In germline, CDR1 is SGHTA, CDR2 FQGTGA. V shed 5 bases, J shed 4 bases, and the junction held 6 bases outside the gene matches. This CDR3 region has 15 residues. CDR3 nucleotides: TGTGCCAGCAGCCGCCTAACTAGCGGCACCGGGGAGCTGTTTTTT. Its protein is CASSRLTSGTGELFF. Combining the CDR3 with reference TRBV7-3 and TRBJ2-2 gives the whole variable domain GAGVSQTPSNKVTEKGKYVELRCDPISGHTALYWYRQSLGQGPEFLIYFQGTGAADDSGLPNDRFFAVRPEGSVSTLKIQRTERGDSAVYLCASSRLTSGTGELFFGEGSRLTVL.

The table lists this clone with a few counts. The chain carries TRBV30 and TRBJ1-2; 9 positions agree with TRBD1. V lost 1 base, J lost 6 bases, and 3 bases stayed unmatched. CDR3 size: 13 residues. Germline-derived CDR1 and CDR2 are GTSNPN and SVGIG (reference sequence). CDR3 coding DNA: TGTGCCTGGAGTGAAGGGACAGGGAATGGCTACACCTTC. It codes for CAWSEGTGNGYTF. Full variable domain (outside the CDR3, taken from reference TRBV30 and TRBJ1-2): SQTIHQWPATLVQPVGSPLSLECTVEGTSNPNLYWYRQAAGRGLQLLFYSVGIGQISSEVPQNLSASRPQDRQFILSSKKLLLSDSGFYLCAWSEGTGNGYTFGSGTRLTVV.

The chain has TRBV4-1 and TRBJ2-3, with 16 bases matching TRBD2. The CDR3 covers 18 residues. CDR1 is MGHRA and CDR2 is YSYEKL in the germline V gene. Losses at the gene ends were 3 bases for V and 6 bases for J; bases not matched to a gene: 9. CDR3 protein: CASSQSGTSGRAGDTQYF. The CDR3 DNA is TGCGCCAGCAGCCAGTCGGGGACTAGCGGGAGGGCCGGGGATACGCAGTATTTT.

The chain recombines TRBV7-9 with TRBJ2-3; D perhaps matches TRBD2 (6 bases). V was clipped by 1 base and J by 2 bases, with 10 bases between them. The CDR3 is made up of 15 amino acids. Germline loops: CDR1 SEHNR, CDR2 FQNEAQ (reference sequence). The CDR3 DNA sequence: TGTGCCAGCAGCTTAGTGGACTACTTCACAGATACGCAGTATTTT. Its protein product is CASSLVDYFTDTQYF.

The chain is built from TRBV5-8 and TRBJ2-1; 9 nucleotides match TRBD1. The CDR3 is 16 residues long. V dropped 0 bases and J dropped 4; count of bases not matched to a gene: 5. Germline lookup yields CDR1 SGHTS and CDR2 YDEGEE. The CDR3 sequence: CASSLAGQGRYNEQFF. The CDR3 DNA reads TGTGCCAGCAGCTTGGCCGGACAGGGGAGATACAATGAGCAGTTCTTC.

The rearrangement uses TRBV5-1 and TRBJ2-7; D uncertain. CDR3 length: 13 amino acids. Per the germline V gene, CDR1 is SGHRS and CDR2 is YFSETQ. Trimming shortened V by 0 bases and J by 7 bases, and 11 bases separated the two germline ends. As DNA, the CDR3 is TGCGCCAGCAGCTTGGCCCCGGTTGAAGAGCAGTACTTC. It is translated as CASSLAPVEEQYF. The full variable domain, its missing parts supplied by reference TRBV5-1 and TRBJ2-7, is KAGVTQTPRYLIKTRGQQVTLSCSPISGHRSVSWYQQTPGQGLQFLFEYFSETQRNKGNFPGRFSGRQFSNSRSEMNVSTLELGDSALYLCASSLAPVEEQYFGPGTRLTVT.

The V and J genes are TRBV7-2 and TRBJ2-1; 12 bases line up with TRBD2. CDR3 length: 14 residues. Germline V lookup: CDR1 SGHTA, CDR2 FQGNSA. The V gene end was trimmed by 5 bases and the J gene end by 8 bases; junction bases not matched to a gene: 4. CDR3 loop: CASSLLAGGYEQFF. The CDR3 region has the DNA TGTGCCAGCAGCCTACTAGCGGGGGGTTATGAGCAGTTCTTC.

The sample holds a few counts of this clone. The chain recombines TRBV5-4 with TRBJ1-6, with TRBD1 matching over 7 bases. The CDR3 is 15 residues long. Germline assignment: CDR1 SGHNT and CDR2 YYREEE (reference sequence). V gave up 4 bases and J gave up 7 bases; unmatched junction bases: 8. The DNA for the CDR3 is TGTGCCAGCAGCCCCGACTCAGGGGGGAATTCACCCCTCCACTTT. Translation: CASSPDSGGNSPLHF.

This chain joins TRBV11-3 and TRBJ2-7, with D possibly matching TRBD1 (5 bases). V lost 5 bases and J lost 7, with 15 bases in between. CDR1 is SGHNT, CDR2 YENEEA, per germline. The CDR3 has 13 amino acids. The CDR3, as DNA: TGTGCCAGCAGCCACCTGACAGAAGGGGAGCAGTACTTC. Translation gives CASSHLTEGEQYF.

This chain links TRBV5-1 with TRBJ2-7; D not resolved. This CDR3 has 12 amino acids. Germline V gene lookup returns CDR1 SGHRS and CDR2 YFSETQ. V gave up 0 bases and J gave up 5 bases, with 6 bases separating them. The CDR3 sequence is CASSLAGDEQYF. The CDR3 region has the DNA TGCGCCAGCAGCTTGGCCGGAGACGAGCAGTACTTC.

The chain is built from TRBV6-1 and TRBJ1-1; D not resolved. Germline V gene sequence: CDR1 MNHNS, CDR2 SASEGT. This CDR3 spans 14 amino acids. The V gene lost 5 bases and the J gene lost 1 base, with 11 bases spanning the gap. CDR3 in amino acids: CASSPFLENTEAFF. In DNA, the CDR3 is TGTGCCAGCAGTCCCTTTCTAGAGAACACTGAAGCTTTCTTT.

The CDR3 sequence is CASTITGSAGELFF. The CDR3 DNA follows: TGTGCCAGTACCATAACAGGGTCCGCCGGGGAGCTGTTTTTT. The gene calls are TRBV19 and TRBJ2-2, with D possibly TRBD1 on 6 matching bases. Trimming removed 7 bases from V and 6 bases from J, with 15 bases in between. The germline V gene has CDR1 LNHDA and CDR2 SQIVND (reference sequence). The CDR3 loop spans 14 amino acids. The variable domain in full, with the rest retrieved from reference TRBV19 and TRBJ2-2, is DGGITQSPKYLFRKEGQNVTLSCEQNLNHDAMYWYRQDPGQGLRLIYYSQIVNDFQKGDIAEGYSVSREKKESFPLTVTSAQKNPTAFYLCASTITGSAGELFFGEGSRLTVL.

The chain uses TRBV21-1 and TRBJ1-2; TRBD1 was called by the table and not checked on the DNA. TRBV21-1 is described as a pseudogene. CDR3 size: 16 residues. The CDR3 DNA reads TGTGCCAGCAGCGGCAATGTCGACAGGGGGGACTATGGCTACACCTTC. It specifies CASSGNVDRGDYGYTF.

The V and J genes are TRBV27 and TRBJ2-3; D is uncertain. The CDR3 has 13 amino acids. The V gene's germline CDR1 is MNHEY and CDR2 SMNVEV (reference sequence). The V end lost 5 bases, the J end lost 6 bases, and 12 bases lay between the germline ends. CDR3 sequence: CASSPQLGDTQYF. The CDR3 region has the DNA TGTGCCAGCAGTCCCCAACTTGGTGATACGCAGTATTTT.

The chain employs TRBV4-1 and TRBJ1-1; 8 bases are shared with TRBD1. Germline trimming cut 5 bases from V and 11 bases from J; bases unmatched to any gene: 7. The CDR3 consists of 12 residues. Germline-derived CDR1 and CDR2 are MGHRA and YSYEKL. CDR3 sequence reads: CASSVTGAVAFF. The CDR3, as DNA: TGCGCCAGCAGCGTGACAGGGGCGGTTGCTTTCTTT.

The chain recombines TRBV9 with TRBJ2-1; D is perhaps TRBD1 (6 bases). Trimming cost V 0 bases and J 8 bases, with 15 bases left between them. There are 15 residues in the CDR3. The germline gives CDR1 SGDLS, CDR2 YYNGEE. CDR3 in amino acids: CASSVGQGPPDEQFF. As DNA, the CDR3 is TGTGCCAGCAGCGTAGGTCAGGGGCCACCCGATGAGCAGTTCTTC. The complete variable domain, with remaining parts taken from reference TRBV9 and TRBJ2-1, reads DSGVTQTPKHLITATGQRVTLRCSPRSGDLSVYWYQQSLDQGLQFLIQYYNGEERAKGNILERFSAQQFPDLHSELNLSSLELGDSALYFCASSVGQGPPDEQFFGPGTRLTVL.

The rearrangement links TRBV5-6 to TRBJ1-2; 11 nucleotides line up with TRBD1. The trim removed 4 bases at V and 6 bases at J, leaving 11 bases unmatched. The CDR3 consists of 16 residues. The germline V gene encodes CDR1 SGHDT and CDR2 YYEEEE. The DNA of the CDR3 is TGTGCCAGCAGCCCCTATCCAGGGACAGGGGGGGATGGCTACACCTTC. This translates into CASSPYPGTGGDGYTF. The full variable domain, its missing parts supplied by reference TRBV5-6 and TRBJ1-2, is DAGVTQSPTHLIKTRGQQVTLRCSPKSGHDTVSWYQQALGQGPQFIFQYYEEEERQRGNFPDRFSGHQFPNYSSELNVNALLLGDSALYLCASSPYPGTGGDGYTFGSGTRLTVV.

This clone was observed a few times. The V gene is TRBV14, the J gene TRBJ1-1; 9 positions match TRBD1. This CDR3 is 16 amino acids long. Per germline, CDR1 SGHDN and CDR2 FVKESK. V trimming: 4 bases; J trimming: 0 bases; junction bases outside the gene matches: 6. In nucleotides, the CDR3 is TGTGCCAGCAGCCTAGGACAGGGGACCATGAACACTGAAGCTTTCTTT. Amino acids: CASSLGQGTMNTEAFF.

This clone was detected only once. The CDR3 sequence is CSASFRDTQYF. The DNA for the CDR3 is TGCAGTGCTAGCTTCAGAGATACGCAGTATTTT. The chain is built from TRBV20-1 and TRBJ2-3; D call uncertain. With 3 bases removed from V and 5 bases from J, the gap between germline ends came to 6 bases. The CDR3 spans 11 residues. Germline V gene lookup returns CDR1 DFQATT and CDR2 SNEGSKA (reference sequence).

This chain connects TRBV5-4 to TRBJ2-5; 7 bases match TRBD1. Germline values: CDR1 SGHNT, CDR2 YYREEE (reference sequence). The CDR3 is made up of 13 amino acids. V dropped 4 bases and J dropped 7; count of bases not matched to a gene: 7. CDR3 protein: CASSVDREGTQYF. In DNA form, the CDR3 reads TGTGCCAGCAGCGTTGACAGGGAAGGGACCCAGTACTTC. Complete variable domain (other parts from reference TRBV5-4 and TRBJ2-5): ETGVTQSPTHLIKTRGQQVTLRCSSQSGHNTVSWYQQALGQGPQFIFQYYREEENGRGNFPPRFSGLQFPNYSSELNVNALELDDSALYLCASSVDREGTQYFGPGTRLLVL.

The chain recombines TRBV9 with TRBJ2-3; D is undetermined. Germline values: CDR1 SGDLS, CDR2 YYNGEE. The CDR3 sequence is 11 residues long. V was pared by 6 bases and J by 2 bases, with 4 bases between. This CDR3 reads CASTSTDTQYF. CDR3 nucleotides: TGTGCCAGCACCTCCACAGATACGCAGTATTTT.